This entry features one T cell receptor (beta chain) sequence. The V and J ends lost 6 bases and 3 bases respectively, with 15 bases between them. The CDR3 spans 14 residues. CDR1 is SQVTM, CDR2 ANQGSEA, per germline. The data were produced by immunoSEQ multiplex PCR, yet TCRdb's version contains in-frame clones alone and is incomplete. Here the sample spans over 45,000 clones, around 90% being singletons. This entry belongs to a study of T cell changes during pregnancy in multiple sclerosis. This specimen consisted of CD8+ T cells from peripheral blood mononuclear cells, obtained after pregnancy. J is TRBJ1-3 and V is TRBV29-1, with D maybe TRBD1 (5 bases). The receptor was isolated from a female donor with multiple sclerosis, enrolled in a pregnancy study. CDR3 nucleotide sequence: TGCAGCGTCATTGGGACTGCTTTTGGAAACACCATATATTTT. Translated: CSVIGTAFGNTIYF.